Listed here are 18 T cell receptor beta chains from one sample, sequenced in a study of blood T cell repertoires in COVID-19. Some clones are missing from TCRdb's copy, which holds only in-frame ones; the method was immunoSEQ multiplex PCR. The repertoire holds around 320,000 clones, with about 90% as singletons. Sample: PBMCs or T cells enriched from blood (not recorded which). The receptors derive from a woman in her forties or fifties who had been exposed to COVID-19.

This clone was counted once. CDR3 protein: CASSLSGLDEQFF. For the CDR3, the DNA is TGTGCCAGCAGCTTATCGGGGTTGGATGAGCAGTTCTTC. The chain carries TRBV13 and TRBJ2-1, with D tentatively TRBD2 (5 bases). Germline loops: CDR1 PRHDT, CDR2 FYEKMQ (reference sequence). The germline V and J ends were trimmed by 2 bases and 8 bases, with 10 bases remaining between them. The CDR3 sequence is 13 residues long.

The gene calls are TRBV28 and TRBJ2-3; TRBD2 aligns across 9 bases. The CDR3 has 17 residues. The ends lost 3 bases at V and 2 bases at J; junction bases unmatched: 9. Germline V CDR1 and CDR2: MDHEN, SYDVKM. CDR3 protein: CASSFQSSGVITDTQYF. In DNA, the CDR3 is TGTGCCAGCAGTTTCCAGTCTAGCGGGGTTATCACAGATACGCAGTATTTT.

In its sample, this clone was seen once. V and J are TRBV5-4 and TRBJ1-2; the D is unclear. This CDR3 comprises 15 residues. V was shortened by 4 bases and J by 4 bases, with 17 bases between the two germline ends. Germline V lookup: CDR1 SGHNT, CDR2 YYREEE (reference sequence). The CDR3 DNA is TGTGCCAGCAGCGAGGAAGTGACCGAACCCTATGGCTACACCTTC. This sequence encodes CASSEEVTEPYGYTF. Variable domain in full (rest from reference TRBV5-4 and TRBJ1-2): ETGVTQSPTHLIKTRGQQVTLRCSSQSGHNTVSWYQQALGQGPQFIFQYYREEENGRGNFPPRFSGLQFPNYSSELNVNALELDDSALYLCASSEEVTEPYGYTFGSGTRLTVV.

The chain has TRBV5-6 and TRBJ1-2, with D unresolved. Germline CDR1 and CDR2: SGHDT and YYEEEE. There are 13 residues in the CDR3. V was clipped by 1 base and J by 3 bases, with 7 bases between them. CDR3 sequence (DNA): TGTGCCAGCAGCTTGACTGTAGACTATGGCTACACCTTC. This sequence encodes CASSLTVDYGYTF.

J is TRBJ2-5 and V is TRBV28; 8 nucleotides align to TRBD2. Germline values: CDR1 MDHEN, CDR2 SYDVKM. CDR3 length equals 17 residues. V was pared by 2 bases and J by 0 bases, with 8 bases of the junction left unmatched. The CDR3 DNA follows: TGTGCCAGCAGTTTAGGGGGGGCTAGCGGGTACCAAGAGACCCAGTACTTC. Translation: CASSLGGASGYQETQYF.

The rearrangement links TRBV12-3 or TRBV12-4 to TRBJ2-7; D is undetermined. The CDR3 has 11 residues. V shed 8 bases and J shed 4 bases, with 9 bases lying between them. The CDR3 region is CASPEEYEQYF. CDR3 in DNA: TGTGCCAGCCCAGAGGAATACGAGCAGTACTTC.

This sequence joins TRBV7-9 and TRBJ2-5; no definite D call. CDR1 SEHNR and CDR2 FQNEAQ come from the germline V gene (reference sequence). The length of the CDR3 is 16 residues. The germline V and J ends were trimmed by 6 bases and 5 bases, with 22 bases remaining between them. The CDR3 is CASRVPWSPPRETQYF. The CDR3 nucleotides read TGTGCCAGCAGAGTCCCGTGGTCCCCCCCTAGGGAGACCCAGTACTTC.

V usage is TRBV5-1 and J usage is TRBJ2-2; possible D gene TRBD1, 5 bases. Germline assignment: CDR1 SGHRS and CDR2 YFSETQ. Trimming removed 0 bases at V and 5 bases at J, with 11 bases between. CDR3 length: 15 residues. The chain's CDR3 is CASSLGGRSTGELFF. The CDR3 coding sequence is TGCGCCAGCAGCTTGGGGGGCCGGTCTACCGGGGAGCTGTTTTTT.

The chain is built from TRBV7-8 and TRBJ2-1, with a weak D call TRBD2 (6 bases). Trimming shortened V by 5 bases and J by 10 bases, and 9 bases separated the two germline ends. Germline-derived CDR1 and CDR2 are SGHVS and FQNEAQ. The CDR3 has 11 amino acids. The CDR3 bases are TGTGCCAGCAGCCTGGAGGGCGAGCAGTTCTTC. As protein: CASSLEGEQFF.

This chain links TRBV12-2 with TRBJ2-7; the table's D call TRBD1 went unverified against the DNA. TRBV12-2 is labeled a pseudogene. The CDR3 runs to 16 residues. In nucleotides, the CDR3 is TGTGCAAGTCGCTTAGTCAGTTCGACAAGATCCTACGAGCAGTACTTC. Amino acid sequence: CASRLVSSTRSYEQYF.

V and J are TRBV6-5 and TRBJ1-3, with D hard to call. There are 14 residues in the CDR3. Trimming pared 6 bases from V and 3 bases from J, leaving 12 bases between. Germline V CDR1 and CDR2: MNHEY, SVGAGI. The CDR3, as DNA: TGTGCCAGCAGCTCGGAACAGATTGGAAACACCATATATTTT. It codes for CASSSEQIGNTIYF.

V usage is TRBV6-5 and J usage is TRBJ2-6; D may be TRBD1 (5 bases). Trimming removed 5 bases at V and 0 bases at J, with 8 bases between. CDR3 size: 15 residues. Germline V gene lookup returns CDR1 MNHEY and CDR2 SVGAGI. The CDR3 DNA follows: TGTGCCAGCAGTCCAGGGTCCTCTGGGGCCAACGTCCTGACTTTC. This translates into CASSPGSSGANVLTF.

This chain joins TRBV19 and TRBJ1-5, with unresolved D. The CDR3 is made up of 14 amino acids. V dropped 1 base and J dropped 4 bases, with 8 bases sitting between them. Germline assignment: CDR1 LNHDA and CDR2 SQIVND (reference sequence). CDR3 region: CASSIAGINQPQHF. Written as DNA, the CDR3 is TGTGCCAGTAGTATAGCGGGGATTAATCAGCCCCAGCATTTT.

This clone was seen only a few times. This rearrangement joins TRBV4-2 to TRBJ2-5, with D tentatively TRBD2 (5 bases). Germline lookup yields CDR1 LGHNA and CDR2 YNFKEQ. This CDR3 has 15 residues. V was clipped by 1 base and J by 2 bases, with 11 bases between them. CDR3 loop: CASSQGVPGQETQYF. The CDR3 bases are TGTGCCAGCAGCCAAGGGGTTCCGGGACAAGAGACCCAGTACTTC.

A note on this clone: This sample also contains other DNA sequences that code for the same CDR3. The V and J genes are TRBV28 and TRBJ2-7, with TRBD1 as a possible D gene (5 bases). V shed 3 bases and J shed 0 bases, with 6 bases lying between them. The CDR3 is 13 amino acids. Germline V CDR1 and CDR2: MDHEN, SYDVKM. Here the CDR3 reads CASSFGASYEQYF. The CDR3, as DNA: TGTGCCAGCAGTTTTGGGGCCTCCTACGAGCAGTACTTC.

The DNA for the CDR3 is TGTGCCAGTAGTCAGGGGGACAGGGTAATTGCTGAGCAGTTCTTC. This encodes CASSQGDRVIAEQFF. V is TRBV19 and J is TRBJ2-1, with 9 bases aligning to TRBD1. Germline CDR1 reads LNHDA; CDR2 reads SQIVND (reference sequence). Losses at the gene ends were 5 bases for V and 9 bases for J; bases not matched to a gene: 11. The CDR3 runs 15 residues.

The CDR3: CASSFTGTVNTEAFF. The CDR3 DNA reads TGCGCCAGCAGCTTCACCGGGACAGTAAACACTGAAGCTTTCTTT. The rearrangement links TRBV5-1 to TRBJ1-1; 7 positions agree with TRBD1. This CDR3 has 15 residues. V lost 2 bases to trimming and J lost 2 bases; unmatched junction nucleotides: 6. Germline CDR1 reads SGHRS; CDR2 reads YFSETQ. The full variable domain, in which reference TRBV5-1 and TRBJ1-1 provide the parts outside the CDR3, is KAGVTQTPRYLIKTRGQQVTLSCSPISGHRSVSWYQQTPGQGLQFLFEYFSETQRNKGNFPGRFSGRQFSNSRSEMNVSTLELGDSALYLCASSFTGTVNTEAFFGQGTRLTVV.

The chain links TRBV7-9 to TRBJ1-4; unclear D gene. Deletions cut 4 bases from V and 0 bases from J, with 9 bases between. CDR3 size: 15 residues. The germline V gene encodes CDR1 SEHNR and CDR2 FQNEAQ (reference sequence). The CDR3 nucleotides are TGTGCCAGCAGCTCAGTCCCTGCAACTAATGAAAAACTGTTTTTT. This encodes CASSSVPATNEKLFF.